This T cell receptor beta chain emerged from a study of T-cell memory formation after mild COVID-19. Findings of the study overall: Pre-infection memory carried some responding clones, suggesting that cross-reactive memory joined.

This clonotype was counted between two and nine times. Its antigen is unknown. One entry per CDR3 protein results from TCRdb running MiXCR on the 5' RACE reads. This sample has more than 250,000 distinct CDR3 sequences, with over 15% found just once. What was sequenced was PBMCs or a T cell subset sorted from them (not recorded which). The TCR sequence derives from a man aged 18 to 30 who had mild COVID-19 (a few samples of this study predate the infection). Cell type and time point are not known.

As DNA, the CDR3 is TGCGCCAGCAGCCGCACCCCCGGCAGAAGCACAGATACGCAGTATTTT. It translates to CASSRTPGRSTDTQYF. This chain joins TRBV4-1 and TRBJ2-3; D uncertain. Trimming took 4 bases from V and 0 from J, leaving 14 bases between them. CDR3 length: 16 amino acids. The germline gives CDR1 MGHRA, CDR2 YSYEKL.